The 17 T cell receptor beta chains presented below share a single source sample, sequenced in a study of cytomegalovirus exposure and HLA in healthy donors. The PCR made use of 60 Vbeta and 13 Jbeta primers. Libraries were prepared by immunoSEQ multiplex PCR; TCRdb keeps only in-frame clonotypes and omits some of them. Of around 140,000 clones listed, about 81% are singletons. Specimen: PBMCs. The origin of the receptors is a woman aged 45 to 65 in good health and CMV-seropositive.

The V call is TRBV5-4, the J call TRBJ1-4; possible D gene TRBD1, 5 bases. Trimming took 3 bases from V and 7 from J, leaving 22 bases between them. CDR1 is SGHNT, CDR2 YYREEE, per germline (reference sequence). The CDR3 has 17 amino acids. The CDR3 nucleotides read TGTGCCAGCAGCTCCGCACTGGGGGGAAAGGGGAGTGAAAAACTGTTTTTT. Translation gives CASSSALGGKGSEKLFF.

This clone occurred a few times. This chain links TRBV27 with TRBJ2-5; D may be TRBD1 (7 bases). The CDR3 runs 13 residues. Germline CDR1 and CDR2: MNHEY and SMNVEV (reference sequence). V was pared by 4 bases and J by 4 bases, with 10 bases between. CDR3: CASSWQGGETQYF. The CDR3 DNA reads TGTGCCAGCAGTTGGCAGGGGGGAGAGACCCAGTACTTC.

The chain employs TRBV18 and TRBJ1-2, with TRBD1 matching over 10 bases. After removal of 3 bases from V and 3 bases from J, the junction contained 4 bases not matched to a gene. The germline V gene has CDR1 KGHSH and CDR2 LQKENI. This CDR3 has 15 residues. The CDR3 DNA is TGTGCCAGCTCACCCCAGACAGGGGGCGACTATGGCTACACCTTC. Protein product: CASSPQTGGDYGYTF.

This chain uses TRBV29-1 with TRBJ2-2, with D perhaps matching TRBD2 (5 bases). Germline assignment: CDR1 SQVTM and CDR2 ANQGSEA. V gave up 5 bases and J gave up 7 bases, with 11 bases separating them. The CDR3 is 12 residues long. DNA of the CDR3: TGCAGCGTTATGCCCGCGGGCGGGGAGCTGTTTTTT. The encoded protein is CSVMPAGGELFF.

The genes are TRBV19 and TRBJ1-2, with 7 nucleotides matching TRBD1. The CDR3 covers 18 residues. Trimming removed 5 bases from V and 8 bases from J; junction bases left unmatched: 23. Germline V lookup: CDR1 LNHDA, CDR2 SQIVND (reference sequence). The CDR3 coding sequence is TGTGCCAGTAGTCCCCCGGGACAGATTATGGGCCTACTCGGCGGCTACACCTTC. The encoded protein is CASSPPGQIMGLLGGYTF.

This chain connects TRBV19 to TRBJ2-3; 11 positions match TRBD2. The CDR3 extends over 16 amino acids. In germline, CDR1 is LNHDA, CDR2 SQIVND (reference sequence). Trimming cost V 4 bases and J 2 bases; bases outside gene matches: 5. CDR3 sequence: CASSTGLAGNTDTQYF. For the CDR3, the DNA is TGTGCCAGTAGTACCGGACTAGCGGGCAACACAGATACGCAGTATTTT.

V is TRBV30 and J is TRBJ1-4; possibly TRBD1 for D (5 bases). The length of the CDR3 is 15 residues. The germline CDR1 and CDR2 sequences are GTSNPN and SVGIG (reference sequence). The V end lost 2 bases, the J end lost 5 bases, and 15 bases lay between the germline ends. In DNA form, the CDR3 reads TGTGCCTGGAGTCCTGCGACAGTCTTGAATGAAAAACTGTTTTTT. This sequence encodes CAWSPATVLNEKLFF.

The gene calls are TRBV7-8 and TRBJ2-7; no clear D. This CDR3 has 12 residues. V lost 4 bases and J lost 4, with 8 bases in between. The germline V gene has CDR1 SGHVS and CDR2 FQNEAQ. CDR3 region: CASSSYTYEQYF. CDR3 nucleotides: TGTGCCAGCAGCTCGTATACATACGAGCAGTACTTC. The variable domain in full, with the rest retrieved from reference TRBV7-8 and TRBJ2-7, is GAGVSQSPRYKVAKRGQDVALRCDPISGHVSLFWYQQALGQGPEFLTYFQNEAQLDKSGLPSDRFFAERPEGSVSTLKIQRTQQEDSAVYLCASSSYTYEQYFGPGTRLTVT.

The V and J genes are TRBV10-3 and TRBJ2-3, with D uncertain. The V gene's germline CDR1 is ENHRY and CDR2 SYGVKD. The CDR3 spans 12 residues. Trimming took 2 bases from V and 4 from J, leaving 4 bases between them. CDR3 sequence: CAISERADTQYF. CDR3 bases: TGTGCCATCAGTGAGAGAGCAGATACGCAGTATTTT.

The count of this clone is one. The chain carries TRBV5-1 and TRBJ2-6, with unresolved D. The V gene's germline CDR1 is SGHRS and CDR2 YFSETQ. The CDR3 sequence is 14 residues long. Trimming left V 8 bases short and J 0 bases short, with 9 bases between. The CDR3 DNA sequence: TGCGCCAGTACTACACCCTCTGGGGCCAACGTCCTGACTTTC. This codes for CASTTPSGANVLTF.

J is TRBJ2-7 and V is TRBV29-1; TRBD1 agrees at 7 bases. Losses at the gene ends were 6 bases for V and 1 base for J; bases not matched to a gene: 15. CDR1 is SQVTM, CDR2 ANQGSEA, per germline. The CDR3 is 16 residues long. The CDR3 region is CSVQHTGATPSYEQYF. In DNA, the CDR3 is TGCAGCGTCCAACATACAGGGGCGACTCCTTCCTACGAGCAGTACTTC.

V gene TRBV5-1 combines with J gene TRBJ2-3; 15 bases fit TRBD2. The length of the CDR3 is 18 residues. The V and J ends lost 4 bases and 0 bases, in that order; junction bases with no gene match: 6. CDR1 and CDR2 from the germline V gene are SGHRS and YFSETQ. The CDR3 DNA is TGCGCCAGCAGCGTCGGGACTAGCGGGAGGCCCAGCACAGATACGCAGTATTTT. Translated, it gives CASSVGTSGRPSTDTQYF. The variable domain in full, completed from reference TRBV5-1 and TRBJ2-3, reads KAGVTQTPRYLIKTRGQQVTLSCSPISGHRSVSWYQQTPGQGLQFLFEYFSETQRNKGNFPGRFSGRQFSNSRSEMNVSTLELGDSALYLCASSVGTSGRPSTDTQYFGPGTRLTVL.

This chain joins TRBV5-1 and TRBJ1-1, with D possibly matching TRBD1 (6 bases). The CDR3 loop spans 14 amino acids. Germline-derived CDR1 and CDR2 are SGHRS and YFSETQ. The V and J ends lost 8 bases and 1 base respectively, with 15 bases between them. Here the CDR3 reads CASRIGGSNTEAFF. CDR3 nucleotide sequence: TGCGCCAGTCGAATAGGGGGATCGAACACTGAAGCTTTCTTT.

This chain joins TRBV5-1 and TRBJ2-5; possible D gene TRBD2, 6 bases. The CDR3 is made up of 13 amino acids. The V end lost 0 bases, the J end lost 4 bases, and 7 bases lay between the germline ends. Germline V CDR1 and CDR2: SGHRS, YFSETQ. Here the CDR3 DNA reads TGCGCCAGCAGCTTGGAGGGAGGAGAGACCCAGTACTTC. Its protein product is CASSLEGGETQYF.

The chain is built from TRBV28 and TRBJ1-1; D ambiguous. V was clipped by 3 bases and J by 0 bases, with 14 bases between them. CDR1 and CDR2 from the germline V gene are MDHEN and SYDVKM. This CDR3 is built from 16 residues. In DNA, the CDR3 is TGTGCCAGCAGTTTCGAGGTCCGACGATTGAACACTGAAGCTTTCTTT. This encodes CASSFEVRRLNTEAFF. Using reference TRBV28 and TRBJ1-1 for the parts outside the CDR3, the full variable domain is DVKVTQSSRYLVKRTGEKVFLECVQDMDHENMFWYRQDPGLGLRLIYFSYDVKMKEKGDIPEGYSVSREKKERFSLILESASTNQTSMYLCASSFEVRRLNTEAFFGQGTRLTVV.

The gene calls are TRBV5-1 and TRBJ2-7; 14 bases fit TRBD2. This CDR3 is built from 16 residues. Germline V CDR1 and CDR2: SGHRS, YFSETQ. The J segment lost 4 bases and the V segment lost 3 bases, leaving 6 bases of the junction unmatched. The CDR3 region has the DNA TGCGCCAGCAGCTCCGGGACTAGCGGGAGAGTGTACGAGCAGTACTTC. Protein product: CASSSGTSGRVYEQYF.

The chain couples TRBV7-2 to TRBJ2-1, with 8 bases matching TRBD2. This CDR3 is 15 amino acids long. After removal of 1 base from V and 2 bases from J, the junction contained 1 base not matched to a gene. Germline V gives CDR1 SGHTA, CDR2 FQGNSA. This chain's CDR3 is CASSLGAGAYNEQFF. For the CDR3, the DNA is TGTGCCAGCAGCTTAGGAGCGGGGGCCTACAATGAGCAGTTCTTC.